This is a list of T cell receptor beta chains from one sample in a study of cytomegalovirus exposure and HLA in healthy donors. Only in-frame clones appear in the TCRdb table, and some are missing; sequencing was by immunoSEQ multiplex PCR. The sample holds around 210,000 clones, around 84% seen once. Sequenced input: PBMCs. The source is a girl aged 2 to 9 in good health and CMV-seronegative. Each CDR3 is given with its conserved first and last residue. Each record gives: V gene, clone size, CDR3 protein. Not every row has a clone size; where given, it reads once, few, many or a size class.

>TRBV5-4|.
CASSLASGRAWSTDTQYF
>TRBV5-1|few
CASSPGQTSTDTQYF
>TRBV19|.
CASMGAREGTYEQYF
>TRBV27|.
CASPVGGLYNEQFF
>TRBV7-8|.
CASSLGGRGPNQPQHF
>TRBV6-5|.
CASSYGTQGANYGYTF
>TRBV15|.
CATSRSGGRETEAFF
>TRBV6-1|.
CASSEQGLETQYF
>TRBV5-4|.
CASSFSGGPSYEQYF
>TRBV29-1|few
CSVTVSTGELFF
>TRBV9|.
CASSVHRDGYTF
>TRBV5-4|.
CASSILAGGTDTQYF
>TRBV7-9|.
CASSLTSGGLNEQFF
>TRBV6-1|.
CASRMDRGGYEQYF
>TRBV7-9|.
CASSFSAGLNTEAFF
>TRBV5-6|.
CASSLGQINEKLFF
>TRBV6-1|.
CASSAGTGERGYGYTF
>TRBV5-8|.
CASTTRQAIDQPQHF
>TRBV25-1|.
CASSEADSPTDTQYF
>TRBV6-5|.
CASRKTGGGNIQYF
>TRBV5-1|once
CASSLDASGSVTQYF
>TRBV6-5|few
CASTGSYEQYF
>TRBV11-3|.
CASSPDRANNEQFF
>TRBV6-6|.
CASWEQGGAQPQHF
>TRBV9|.
CASRGTSGGGAQFF
>TRBV7-9|.
CAGGQGKGNTIYF
>TRBV6-5|.
CASSTPVGGADGYTF
>TRBV7-3|.
CASSSERVATNEKLFF